This is a list of T cell receptor beta chains from one sample in a study of cytotoxic CD8 clonotypes in ibrutinib-treated CLL. Here immunoSEQ multiplex PCR was the method, and the copy in TCRdb shows in-frame clones only, minus some. The repertoire holds 130,000 to 150,000 clones, with 79% as singletons. The material was PBMCs, obtained after 12 months of ibrutinib treatment. The receptors come from a human donor with chronic lymphocytic leukemia. The CDR3 runs from the conserved cysteine through the conserved F or W. The order of the fields is CDR3 protein, CDR3 DNA, CDR3 length, V gene, D gene, J gene, clone size. D genes are given only for firm matches. A clone size is listed for some rows: how often the clone was seen (once, few, many), or a class if it is expanded.

CASSYSTATAFEQYF TGTGCCAGCAGTTACTCAACGGCTACGGCTTTCGAGCAGTACTTC 15 TRBV6-5 - TRBJ2-7 -
CASSLWPDPGHFMNTEAFF TGTGCCAGCAGCTTATGGCCGGATCCGGGACACTTCATGAACACTGAAGCTTTCTTT 19 TRBV7-9 - TRBJ1-1 -
CASSFRQGFSYEQYF TGTGCCAGCAGCTTCCGACAGGGGTTTTCCTACGAGCAGTACTTC 15 TRBV14 TRBD1 TRBJ2-7 -
CAIKTSGGNEQFF TGTGCCATTAAGACTAGCGGGGGGAATGAGCAGTTCTTC 13 TRBV19 TRBD2 TRBJ2-1 -
CASSLISNTGELFF TGCGCCAGCAGCTTGATTTCGAACACCGGGGAGCTGTTTTTT 14 TRBV5-1 - TRBJ2-2 -
CASSFEGSEQYF TGTGCCAGCAGCTTTGAAGGGTCCGAGCAGTACTTC 12 TRBV5-4 - TRBJ2-7 -
CASSPDRGRYEQYF TGTGCCAGCAGCCCCGACAGGGGGCGTTACGAGCAGTACTTC 14 TRBV7-9 TRBD1 TRBJ2-7 few
CASSLASPGLGRETQYF TGCGCCAGCAGCTTGGCCTCACCGGGACTAGGACGGGAGACCCAGTACTTC 17 TRBV5-1 TRBD2 TRBJ2-5 -
CASSLGQYTDTQYF TGTGCCAGCAGCTTGGGACAGTACACAGATACGCAGTATTTT 14 TRBV11-2 TRBD1 TRBJ2-3 -
CASSQDRGAPTDTQYF TGTGCCAGCAGCCAAGATCGGGGGGCACCCACAGATACGCAGTATTTT 16 TRBV4-2 - TRBJ2-3 -
CASSLTGGSSGYTF TGTGCCAGCAGTCTGACAGGGGGTTCATCTGGCTACACCTTC 14 TRBV28 TRBD1 TRBJ1-2 -
CASSQGQGYGYTF TGTGCCAGCAGCCAAGGACAGGGTTATGGCTACACCTTC 13 TRBV4-2 TRBD1 TRBJ1-2 -
CASSLFAGGNRGNTEAFF TGTGCCAGCAGTTTATTCGCAGGGGGTAATAGGGGGAACACTGAAGCTTTCTTT 18 TRBV27 TRBD1 TRBJ1-1 -
CASRLQGAGTEAFF TGTGCCAGCAGATTACAGGGAGCTGGCACTGAAGCTTTCTTT 14 TRBV6-6 - TRBJ1-1 -
CASSVGRTTDTQYF TGTGCCAGCAGCGTAGGTCGGACCACAGATACGCAGTATTTT 14 TRBV9 - TRBJ2-3 -
CASSLNRRARGAFF TGTGCCAGCAGCTTAAATCGACGGGCCCGTGGAGCTTTCTTT 14 TRBV7-8 - TRBJ1-1 -
CASSSWGGYNTEAFF TGTGCCAGCAGTTCCTGGGGGGGGTACAACACTGAAGCTTTCTTT 15 TRBV6-5 - TRBJ1-1 -
CASSLQGYEQYF TGTGCCAGCAGCTTACAAGGATACGAGCAGTACTTC 12 TRBV7-9 - TRBJ2-7 -
CASSYGLLDEAFF TGTGCCAGCAGTTACGGACTGTTGGATGAAGCTTTCTTT 13 TRBV6-5 - TRBJ1-1 -
CASSRSTGGRASETQYF TGTGCCAGTAGTAGGTCAACGGGCGGGAGGGCCTCAGAGACCCAGTACTTC 17 TRBV19 TRBD2 TRBJ2-5 -
CASNLHWISNQPQHF TGTGCCAGCAACCTGCATTGGATTAGCAATCAGCCCCAGCATTTT 15 TRBV6-6 - TRBJ1-5 -
CASSIGINEKLFF TGTGCCAGTAGTATCGGGATTAATGAAAAACTGTTTTTT 13 TRBV19 - TRBJ1-4 -
CASSQALPRDSEQYF TGCGCCAGCAGCCAAGCTTTACCGAGAGACAGCGAGCAGTACTTC 15 TRBV4-1 - TRBJ2-7 few
CASSLRGEAFF TGTGCCAGCAGTTTAAGGGGGGAAGCTTTCTTT 11 TRBV27 - TRBJ1-1 once
CAISGRGGLNYGYTF TGTGCCATCAGTGGCAGGGGCGGCCTTAACTATGGCTACACCTTC 15 TRBV10-3 - TRBJ1-2 -
CASSMAGDRLEQYF TGTGCCAGTAGTATGGCGGGAGATCGGCTCGAGCAGTACTTC 14 TRBV19 TRBD2 TRBJ2-7 -
CASSLLAGGRGEETQYF TGTGCCAGCAGCTTACTAGCGGGAGGTCGAGGGGAAGAGACCCAGTACTTC 17 TRBV7-2 TRBD2 TRBJ2-5 -
CASSVGTGGHNEQFF TGTGCCAGCAGCGTAGGGACAGGGGGCCACAATGAGCAGTTCTTC 15 TRBV9 TRBD1 TRBJ2-1 -
CAIQTRTSGTYEQYF TGTGCCATTCAAACTCGGACTAGCGGGACCTACGAGCAGTACTTC 15 TRBV10-3 TRBD2 TRBJ2-7 -
CASRRGLRVSDEKLFF TGTGCCAGCAGACGGGGCTTGCGCGTATCGGATGAAAAACTGTTTTTT 16 TRBV6-6 - TRBJ1-4 -
CASSPGTSEFF TGTGCCAGCAGCCCCGGGACTAGCGAGTTCTTC 11 TRBV5-4 TRBD2 TRBJ2-1 -
CASSPGTGGNSGNTIYF TGTGCCAGCAGCCCCGGGACAGGGGGTAATTCTGGAAACACCATATATTTT 17 TRBV5-4 TRBD1 TRBJ1-3 -